This TCR beta chain was identified in a study of blood T cell repertoires in COVID-19. Whole-study context: COVID-19 samples from acute and convalescent phases originated in the United States, Italy and Spain. In each case, the material was cDNA or gDNA derived from T cells, B-cell-depleted T cells, or PBMCs.

Authors' data handling: Amplified reference gene primers provided the basis for estimating nucleated cell counts. TCRdb's table, derived via immunoSEQ multiplex PCR, lists solely in-frame clones and lacks some. That table is the source of V, J and clone size, and D and trimming were worked out from the DNA. Here the sample spans 320,000 or so clones, more than 85% being singletons. Per the germline V gene, CDR1 is MDHEN and CDR2 is SYDVKM. This CDR3 spans 13 amino acids. Trimming took 5 bases from V and 4 from J, leaving 11 bases between them. There are a few counts of this clone. Donors in Cohort 3 counted as recovered after two negative PCRs, clearance, or symptom resolution.

The sequencing sample was made of PBMCs or T cells enriched from blood (not recorded which). The source of this sequence is a woman aged 25-40 years who had recovered from COVID-19. The chain recombines TRBV28 with TRBJ1-2; the D is unclear. Written as DNA, the CDR3 is TGTGCCAGCAGTCCCGGGAAGTCCTATGGCTACACCTTC. As protein: CASSPGKSYGYTF.